The entry below gives a single TCR beta chain sequence along with its context. The protocol was immunoSEQ multiplex PCR, while the TCRdb copy is restricted to in-frame clones and leaves out a portion. The sample has roughly 98,000 clones, approximately 90% seen once. V gave up 2 bases and J gave up 15 bases, with 18 bases separating them. Germline V CDR1 and CDR2: SGHTA, FQGTGA. This CDR3 contains 13 residues. This sample is part of a study of T cell responses to AZD1222 COVID-19 vaccine. The TCR was taken from an adult in good health. The source was peripheral blood, collected on day 0 of AZD1222 vaccination. The chain is built from TRBV7-3 and TRBJ2-3, with D possibly TRBD2 on 5 matching bases. The CDR3: CASSLGQGGRLYF. The DNA for the CDR3 is TGTGCCAGCAGCTTAGGCCAAGGAGGTAGACTCTATTTT.